This T cell receptor (beta chain) was sequenced for a study of T-cell memory formation after mild COVID-19. General study findings and limits: Among contracting clones, CD4+ were mainly CM/EM and CD8+ enriched in EMRA.

TCRdb processed the 5' RACE reads anew with MiXCR; each CDR3 protein has one entry. Of about 180,000 distinct CDR3 sequences listed, roughly 17% were seen once; the top ten hold just over 2%. The V and J ends lost 2 bases and 5 bases respectively, with 15 bases between them. Germline CDR1 is KGHDR and CDR2 is SFDVKD. This CDR3 comprises 15 residues. A few counts support this clonotype. Its cognate antigen is unknown. Source material: PBMCs or a T cell subset sorted from them (not recorded which). This sequence was found in an adult woman who had mild COVID-19 (a few samples of this study predate the infection). Cell type and time point are not known. The rearrangement links TRBV24-1 to TRBJ2-7; no definite D call. The CDR3 sequence: CATSDSGAISDEQYF. The CDR3 DNA is TGTGCCACCAGTGATTCGGGCGCTATCTCGGACGAGCAGTACTTC.